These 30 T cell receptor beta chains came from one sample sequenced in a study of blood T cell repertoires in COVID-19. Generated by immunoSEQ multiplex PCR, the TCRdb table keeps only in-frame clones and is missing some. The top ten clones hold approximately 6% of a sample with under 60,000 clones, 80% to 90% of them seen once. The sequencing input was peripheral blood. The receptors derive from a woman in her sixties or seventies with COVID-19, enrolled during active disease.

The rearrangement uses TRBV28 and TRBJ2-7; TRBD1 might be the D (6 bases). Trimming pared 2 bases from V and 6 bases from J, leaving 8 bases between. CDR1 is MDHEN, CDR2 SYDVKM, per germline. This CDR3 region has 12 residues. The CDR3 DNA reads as TGTGCCAGCAGTTTAGAACAGGGCGAGCAGTACTTC. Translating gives CASSLEQGEQYF. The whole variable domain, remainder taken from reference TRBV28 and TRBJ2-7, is DVKVTQSSRYLVKRTGEKVFLECVQDMDHENMFWYRQDPGLGLRLIYFSYDVKMKEKGDIPEGYSVSREKKERFSLILESASTNQTSMYLCASSLEQGEQYFGPGTRLTVT.

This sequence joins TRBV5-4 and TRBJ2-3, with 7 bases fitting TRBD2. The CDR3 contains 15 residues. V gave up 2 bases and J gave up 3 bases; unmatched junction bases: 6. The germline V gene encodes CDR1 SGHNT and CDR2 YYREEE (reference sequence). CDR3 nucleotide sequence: TGTGCCAGCAGCTTAAGGACTAGTTTGACAGATACGCAGTATTTT. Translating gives CASSLRTSLTDTQYF.

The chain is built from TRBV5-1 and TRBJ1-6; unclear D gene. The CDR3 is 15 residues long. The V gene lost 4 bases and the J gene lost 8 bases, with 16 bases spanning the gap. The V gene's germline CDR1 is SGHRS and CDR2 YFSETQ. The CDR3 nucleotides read TGCGCCAGCAGCCAGGATGTGGGTCGCGATTCACCCCTCCACTTT. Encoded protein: CASSQDVGRDSPLHF.

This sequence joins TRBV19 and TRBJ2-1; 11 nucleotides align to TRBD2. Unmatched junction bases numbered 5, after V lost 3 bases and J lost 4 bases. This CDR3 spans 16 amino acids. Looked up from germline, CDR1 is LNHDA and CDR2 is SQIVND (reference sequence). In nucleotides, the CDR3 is TGTGCCAGTAGTATTGGATTAGCGGGAGGGTACAATGAGCAGTTCTTC. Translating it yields CASSIGLAGGYNEQFF.

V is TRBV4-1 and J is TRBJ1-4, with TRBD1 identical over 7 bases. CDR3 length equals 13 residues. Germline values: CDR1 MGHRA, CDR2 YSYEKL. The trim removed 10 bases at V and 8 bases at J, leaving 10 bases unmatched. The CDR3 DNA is TGCGCCACAGCAAAGGGGGCAGGGGAAAAACTGTTTTTT. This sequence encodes CATAKGAGEKLFF.

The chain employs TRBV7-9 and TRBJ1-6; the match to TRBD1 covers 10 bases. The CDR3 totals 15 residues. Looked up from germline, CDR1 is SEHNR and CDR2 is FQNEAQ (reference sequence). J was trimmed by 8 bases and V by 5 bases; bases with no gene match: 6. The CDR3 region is CASSISGTGDSPLHF. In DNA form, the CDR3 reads TGTGCCAGCAGCATATCCGGGACAGGGGATTCACCCCTCCACTTT.

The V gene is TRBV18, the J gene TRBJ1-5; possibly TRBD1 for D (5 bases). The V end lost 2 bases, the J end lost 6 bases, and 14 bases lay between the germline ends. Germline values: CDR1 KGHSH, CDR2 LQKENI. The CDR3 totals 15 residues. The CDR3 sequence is CASSPRGSAVQPQHF. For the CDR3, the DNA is TGTGCCAGCTCACCAAGGGGTTCGGCGGTTCAGCCCCAGCATTTT.

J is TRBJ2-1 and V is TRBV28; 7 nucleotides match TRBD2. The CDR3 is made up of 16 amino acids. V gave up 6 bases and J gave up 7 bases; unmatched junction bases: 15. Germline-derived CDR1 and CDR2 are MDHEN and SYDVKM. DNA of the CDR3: TGTGCCAGCAGGGGGATGTGGGGGAGGGCCAGGAATGAGCAGTTCTTC. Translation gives CASRGMWGRARNEQFF.

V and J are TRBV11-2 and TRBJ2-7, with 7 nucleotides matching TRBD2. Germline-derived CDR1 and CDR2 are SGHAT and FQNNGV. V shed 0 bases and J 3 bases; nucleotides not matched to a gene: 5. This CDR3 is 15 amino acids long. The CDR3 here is CASSLESGKLYEQYF. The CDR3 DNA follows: TGTGCCAGCAGCTTAGAAAGCGGGAAGCTCTACGAGCAGTACTTC.

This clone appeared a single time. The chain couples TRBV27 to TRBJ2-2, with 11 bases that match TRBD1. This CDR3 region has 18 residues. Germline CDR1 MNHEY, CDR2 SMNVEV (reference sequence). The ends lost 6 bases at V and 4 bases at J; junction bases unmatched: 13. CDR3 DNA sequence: TGTGCCAGCAGCCGGGGGCTCCGGGGACAGGGGGTCACCGGGGAGCTGTTTTTT. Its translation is CASSRGLRGQGVTGELFF.

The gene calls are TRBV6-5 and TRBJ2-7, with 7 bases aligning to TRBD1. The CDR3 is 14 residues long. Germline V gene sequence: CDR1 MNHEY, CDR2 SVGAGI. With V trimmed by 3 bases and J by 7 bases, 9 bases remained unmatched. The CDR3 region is CASSYVVQGKEQYF. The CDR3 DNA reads TGTGCCAGCAGTTATGTTGTACAGGGGAAGGAGCAGTACTTC.

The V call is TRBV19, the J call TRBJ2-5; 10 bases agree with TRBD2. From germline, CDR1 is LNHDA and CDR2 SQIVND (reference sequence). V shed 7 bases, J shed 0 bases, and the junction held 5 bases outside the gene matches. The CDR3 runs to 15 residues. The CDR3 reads CASTRGLADQETQYF. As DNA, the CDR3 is TGTGCCAGTACAAGAGGACTAGCGGACCAAGAGACCCAGTACTTC.

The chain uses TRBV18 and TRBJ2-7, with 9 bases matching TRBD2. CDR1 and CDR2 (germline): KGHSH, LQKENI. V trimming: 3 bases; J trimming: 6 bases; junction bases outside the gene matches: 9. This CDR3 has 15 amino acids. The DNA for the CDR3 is TGTGCCAGCTCACCCAGGACTAGCGCTTTGTTCGAGCAGTACTTC. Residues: CASSPRTSALFEQYF.

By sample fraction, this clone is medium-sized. This chain's CDR3 is CAMGTGSYEQYF. CDR3 in DNA: TGTGCCATGGGGACAGGGTCCTACGAGCAGTACTTC. V is TRBV10-3 and J is TRBJ2-7; 9 bases line up with TRBD1. CDR1 is ENHRY and CDR2 is SYGVKD in the germline V gene. The CDR3 has 12 amino acids. V shed 9 bases and J 1 base; nucleotides not matched to a gene: 1.

CDR3 sequence reads: CASRQGAQPQHF. In DNA form, the CDR3 reads TGTGCCAGCAGACAGGGAGCACAGCCCCAGCATTTT. V usage is TRBV2 and J usage is TRBJ1-5; tentative D call: TRBD1 (6 bases). CDR1 is SNHLY, CDR2 FYNNEI, per germline. V lost 6 bases and J lost 7, with 10 bases in between. The CDR3 loop spans 12 amino acids.

The CDR3 nucleotides are TGCGCCAGCAGCCAACAGGGGACCCTGAACGAGCAGTACTTC. This codes for CASSQQGTLNEQYF. V gene TRBV4-1 combines with J gene TRBJ2-7; a possible D gene is TRBD1 (6 bases). The CDR3 extends over 14 amino acids. The V gene lost 2 bases and the J gene lost 5 bases, with 13 bases spanning the gap. The germline gives CDR1 MGHRA, CDR2 YSYEKL.

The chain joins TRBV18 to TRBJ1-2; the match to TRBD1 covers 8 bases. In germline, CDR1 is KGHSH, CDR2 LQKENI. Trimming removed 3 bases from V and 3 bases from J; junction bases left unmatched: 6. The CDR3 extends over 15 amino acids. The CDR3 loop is CASSPTQGAYYGYTF. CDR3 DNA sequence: TGTGCCAGCTCACCGACCCAGGGGGCTTACTATGGCTACACCTTC. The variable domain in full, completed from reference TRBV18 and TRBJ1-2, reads NAGVMQNPRHLVRRRGQEARLRCSPMKGHSHVYWYRQLPEEGLKFMVYLQKENIIDESGMPKERFSAEFPKEGPSILRIQQVVRGDSAAYFCASSPTQGAYYGYTFGSGTRLTVV.

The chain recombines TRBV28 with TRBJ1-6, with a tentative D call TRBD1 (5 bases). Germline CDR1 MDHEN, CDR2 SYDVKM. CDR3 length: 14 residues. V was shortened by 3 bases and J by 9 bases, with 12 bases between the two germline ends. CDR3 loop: CASSFGWGGSPLHF. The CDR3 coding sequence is TGTGCCAGCAGTTTTGGGTGGGGCGGTTCACCCCTCCACTTT.

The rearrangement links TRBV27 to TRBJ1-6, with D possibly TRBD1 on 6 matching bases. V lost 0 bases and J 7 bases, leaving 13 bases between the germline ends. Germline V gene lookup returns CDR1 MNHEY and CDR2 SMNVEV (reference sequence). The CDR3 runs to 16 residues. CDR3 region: CASSLSHGTPNSPLHF. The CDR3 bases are TGTGCCAGCAGTTTATCCCACGGGACACCAAATTCACCCCTCCACTTT.

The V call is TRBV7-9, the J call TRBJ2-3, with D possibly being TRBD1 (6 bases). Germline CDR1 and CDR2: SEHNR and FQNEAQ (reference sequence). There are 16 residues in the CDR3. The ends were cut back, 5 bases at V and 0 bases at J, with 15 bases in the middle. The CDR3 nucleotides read TGTGCCAGCAGCAAGCAAAGGGGGAGTAGCACAGATACGCAGTATTTT. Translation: CASSKQRGSSTDTQYF.

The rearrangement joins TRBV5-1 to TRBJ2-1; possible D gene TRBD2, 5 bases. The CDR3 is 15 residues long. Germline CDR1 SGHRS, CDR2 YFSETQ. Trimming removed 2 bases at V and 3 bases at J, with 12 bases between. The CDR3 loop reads CASSFSGSDYNEQFF. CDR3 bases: TGCGCCAGCAGCTTTAGTGGTAGCGACTACAATGAGCAGTTCTTC.

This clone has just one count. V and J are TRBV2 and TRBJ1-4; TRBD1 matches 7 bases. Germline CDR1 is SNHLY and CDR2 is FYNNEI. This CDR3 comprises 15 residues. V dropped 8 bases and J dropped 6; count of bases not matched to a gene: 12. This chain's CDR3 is CASAAYGTEDEKLFF. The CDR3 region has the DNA TGTGCCAGCGCTGCTTATGGGACAGAGGATGAAAAACTGTTTTTT.

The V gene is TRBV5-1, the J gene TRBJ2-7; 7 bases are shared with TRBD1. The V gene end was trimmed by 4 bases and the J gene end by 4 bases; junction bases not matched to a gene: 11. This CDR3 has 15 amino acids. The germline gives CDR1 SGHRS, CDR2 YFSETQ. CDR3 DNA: TGCGCCAGCAGCCACACCCCGACAGGGACGTACGAGCAGTACTTC. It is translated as CASSHTPTGTYEQYF.

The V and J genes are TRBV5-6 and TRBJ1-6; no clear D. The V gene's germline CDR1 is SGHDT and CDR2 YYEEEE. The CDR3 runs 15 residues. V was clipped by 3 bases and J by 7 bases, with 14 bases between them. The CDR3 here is CASSSGLRGNSPLHF. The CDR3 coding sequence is TGTGCCAGCAGCTCGGGCCTACGCGGGAATTCACCCCTCCACTTT.

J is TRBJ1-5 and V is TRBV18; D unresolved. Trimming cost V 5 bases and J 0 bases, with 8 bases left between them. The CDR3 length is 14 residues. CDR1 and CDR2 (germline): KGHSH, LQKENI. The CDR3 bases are TGTGCCAGCTCAGTATCAGATAGCAATCAGCCCCAGCATTTT. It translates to CASSVSDSNQPQHF.

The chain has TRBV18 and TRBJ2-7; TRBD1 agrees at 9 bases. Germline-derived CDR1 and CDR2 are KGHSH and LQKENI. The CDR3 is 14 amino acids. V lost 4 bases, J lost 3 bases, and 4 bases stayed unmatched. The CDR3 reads CASSRDRANYEQYF. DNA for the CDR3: TGTGCCAGCTCACGGGACAGGGCAAACTACGAGCAGTACTTC.

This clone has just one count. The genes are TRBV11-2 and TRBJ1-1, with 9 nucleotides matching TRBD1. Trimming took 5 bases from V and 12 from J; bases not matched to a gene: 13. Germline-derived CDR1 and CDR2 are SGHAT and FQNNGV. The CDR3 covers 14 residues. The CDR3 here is CASSGHGTGRESFF. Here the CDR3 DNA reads TGTGCCAGCAGCGGGCACGGGACAGGGCGGGAGTCTTTCTTT.

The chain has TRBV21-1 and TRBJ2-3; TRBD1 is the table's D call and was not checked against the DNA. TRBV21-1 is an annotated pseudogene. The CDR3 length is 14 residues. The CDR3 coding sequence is TGTGCCAGCAGACCCGGGACAGGGACAGATACGCAGTATTTT. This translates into CASRPGTGTDTQYF.

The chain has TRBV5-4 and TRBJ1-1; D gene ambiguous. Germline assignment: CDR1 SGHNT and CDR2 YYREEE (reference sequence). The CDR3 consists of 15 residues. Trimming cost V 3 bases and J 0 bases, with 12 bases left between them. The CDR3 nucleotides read TGTGCCAGCAGCTCCCTGGGCCTGGTGAACACTGAAGCTTTCTTT. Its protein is CASSSLGLVNTEAFF.

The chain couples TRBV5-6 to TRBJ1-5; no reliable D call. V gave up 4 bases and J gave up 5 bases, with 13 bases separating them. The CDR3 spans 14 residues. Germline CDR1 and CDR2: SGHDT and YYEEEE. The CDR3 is CASSLLGRDQPQHF. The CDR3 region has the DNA TGTGCCAGCAGCCTCCTCGGCCGGGATCAGCCCCAGCATTTT.